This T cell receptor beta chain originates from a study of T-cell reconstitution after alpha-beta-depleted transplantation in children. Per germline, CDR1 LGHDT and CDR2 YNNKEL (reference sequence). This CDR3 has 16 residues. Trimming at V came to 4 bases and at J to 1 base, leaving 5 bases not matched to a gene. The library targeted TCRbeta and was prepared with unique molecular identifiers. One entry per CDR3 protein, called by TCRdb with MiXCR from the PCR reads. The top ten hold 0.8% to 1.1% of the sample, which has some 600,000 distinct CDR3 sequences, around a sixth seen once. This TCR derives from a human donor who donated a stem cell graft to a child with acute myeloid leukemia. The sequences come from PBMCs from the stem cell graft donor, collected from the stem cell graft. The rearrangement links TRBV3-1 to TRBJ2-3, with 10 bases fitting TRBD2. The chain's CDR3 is CASSPVLAGGTDTQYF. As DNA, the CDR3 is TGTGCCAGCAGCCCTGTCCTAGCGGGGGGCACAGATACGCAGTATTTT.